This TCR beta chain was documented in a study of blood T cell repertoires in COVID-19. Study processing details: Estimated nucleated cell counts came from reference gene primer amplification. Clones were read by immunoSEQ multiplex PCR, and TCRdb kept only the in-frame ones, dropping some. That table furnishes V, J and clone size, whereas the DNA furnished D and trimming. The repertoire consists of approximately 140,000 clones, with more than 80% occurring once and the leading ten covering 2.2%. This receptor was obtained from a man in his 70s with acute or convalescent COVID-19. The source material was peripheral blood.

CDR3 bases: TGTGCCAGCGTTCCAACCGCCGTGGAGGGTGGAAAACTGTTTTTT. This encodes CASVPTAVEGGKLFF. The V and J genes are TRBV6-6 and TRBJ1-4; D call uncertain. Germline-derived CDR1 and CDR2 are MNHNY and SVGAGI (reference sequence). The CDR3 is 15 residues long. The ends were cut back, 8 bases at V and 10 bases at J, with 23 bases in the middle.